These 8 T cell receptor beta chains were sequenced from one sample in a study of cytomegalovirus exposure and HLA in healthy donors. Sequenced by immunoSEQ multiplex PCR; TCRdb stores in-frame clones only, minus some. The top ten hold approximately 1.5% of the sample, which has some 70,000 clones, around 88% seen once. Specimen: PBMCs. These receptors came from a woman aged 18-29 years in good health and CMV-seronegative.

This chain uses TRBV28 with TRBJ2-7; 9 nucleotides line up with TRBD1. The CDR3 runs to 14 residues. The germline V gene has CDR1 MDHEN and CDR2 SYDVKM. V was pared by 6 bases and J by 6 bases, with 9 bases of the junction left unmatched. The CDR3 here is CASRLIGTGREQYF. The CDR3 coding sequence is TGTGCCAGCAGACTCATCGGGACAGGGCGCGAGCAGTACTTC.

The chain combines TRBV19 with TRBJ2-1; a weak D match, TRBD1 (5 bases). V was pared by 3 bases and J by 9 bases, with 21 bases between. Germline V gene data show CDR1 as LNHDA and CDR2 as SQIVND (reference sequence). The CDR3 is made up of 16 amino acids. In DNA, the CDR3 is TGTGCCAGTAGTATTGATCATCGACGGGTAGGGGCTGAGCAGTTCTTC. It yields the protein CASSIDHRRVGAEQFF.

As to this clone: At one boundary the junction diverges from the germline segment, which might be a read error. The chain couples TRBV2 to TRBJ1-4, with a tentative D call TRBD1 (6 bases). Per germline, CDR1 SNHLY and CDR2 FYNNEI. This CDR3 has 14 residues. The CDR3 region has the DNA TGTGCCAGCAAGTACAGGGAAACTCATGAAAAACTGTTTTTT. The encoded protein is CASKYRETHEKLFF. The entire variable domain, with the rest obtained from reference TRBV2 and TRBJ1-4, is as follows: EPEVTQTPSHQVTQMGQEVILRCVPISNHLYFYWYRQILGQKVEFLVSFYNNEISEKSEIFDDQFSVERPDGSNFTLKIRSTKLEDSAMYFCASKYRETHEKLFFGSGTQLSVL.

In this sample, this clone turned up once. The CDR3 nucleotides are TGTGCCAGCAACCCCCGGGGTGGACGGAACACTGAAGCTTTCTTT. Translated, it gives CASNPRGGRNTEAFF. The chain recombines TRBV5-6 with TRBJ1-1; D call uncertain. Germline V CDR1 and CDR2: SGHDT, YYEEEE. The CDR3 is 15 amino acids. V was cut by 6 bases and J by 1 base, with 16 bases left in between.

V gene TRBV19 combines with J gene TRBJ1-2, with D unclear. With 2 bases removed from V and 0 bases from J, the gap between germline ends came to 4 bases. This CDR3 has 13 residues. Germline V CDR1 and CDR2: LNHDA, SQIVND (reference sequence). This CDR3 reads CASSIRANYGYTF. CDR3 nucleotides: TGTGCCAGTAGTATACGAGCTAACTATGGCTACACCTTC.

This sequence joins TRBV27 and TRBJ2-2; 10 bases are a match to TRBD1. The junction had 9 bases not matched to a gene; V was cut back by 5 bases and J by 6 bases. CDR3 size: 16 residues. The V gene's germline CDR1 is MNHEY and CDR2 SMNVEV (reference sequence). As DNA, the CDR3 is TGTGCCAGCAGTCGTAATAGACAGGGGGCTGCCGGGGAGCTGTTTTTT. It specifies CASSRNRQGAAGELFF.

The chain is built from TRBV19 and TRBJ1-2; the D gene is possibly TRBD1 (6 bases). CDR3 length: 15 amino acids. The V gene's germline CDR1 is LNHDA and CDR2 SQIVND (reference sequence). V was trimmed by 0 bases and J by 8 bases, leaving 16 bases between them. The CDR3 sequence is CASSIDARQDRGYTF. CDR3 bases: TGTGCCAGTAGTATAGATGCTCGACAGGATAGGGGCTACACCTTC.

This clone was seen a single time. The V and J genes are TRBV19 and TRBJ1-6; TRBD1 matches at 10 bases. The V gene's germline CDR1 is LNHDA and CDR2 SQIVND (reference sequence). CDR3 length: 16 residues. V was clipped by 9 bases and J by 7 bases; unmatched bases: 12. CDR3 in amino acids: CASRLGPGQGNSPLHF. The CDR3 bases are TGTGCCAGCCGGTTAGGGCCGGGACAGGGGAATTCACCCCTCCACTTT.